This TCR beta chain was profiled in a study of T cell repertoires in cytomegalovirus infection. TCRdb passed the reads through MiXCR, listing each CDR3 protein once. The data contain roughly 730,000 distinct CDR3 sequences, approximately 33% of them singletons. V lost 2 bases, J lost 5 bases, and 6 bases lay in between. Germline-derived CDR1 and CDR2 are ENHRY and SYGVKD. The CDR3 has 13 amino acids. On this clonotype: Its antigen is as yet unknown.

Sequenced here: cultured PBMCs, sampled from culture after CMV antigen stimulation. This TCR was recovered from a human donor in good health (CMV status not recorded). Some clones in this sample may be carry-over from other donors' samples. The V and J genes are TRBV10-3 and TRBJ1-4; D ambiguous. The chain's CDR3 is CAISEGVNEKLFF. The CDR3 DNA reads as TGTGCCATCAGTGAGGGCGTCAATGAAAAACTGTTTTTT.